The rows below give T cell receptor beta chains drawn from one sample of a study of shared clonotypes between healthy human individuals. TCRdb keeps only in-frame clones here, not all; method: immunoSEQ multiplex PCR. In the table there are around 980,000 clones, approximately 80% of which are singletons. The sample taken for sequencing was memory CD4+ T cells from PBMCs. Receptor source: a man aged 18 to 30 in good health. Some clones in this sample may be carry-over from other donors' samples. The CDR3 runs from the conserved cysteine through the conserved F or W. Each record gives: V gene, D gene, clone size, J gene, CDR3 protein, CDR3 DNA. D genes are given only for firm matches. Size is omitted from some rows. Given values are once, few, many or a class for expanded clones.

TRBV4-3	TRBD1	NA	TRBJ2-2	CASSQPTGTGELFF	TGCGCCAGCAGCCAACCGACAGGGACCGGGGAGCTGTTTTTT
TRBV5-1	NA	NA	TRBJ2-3	CASSHEGGTQYF	TGCGCCAGCAGCCACGAGGGGGGTACGCAGTATTTT
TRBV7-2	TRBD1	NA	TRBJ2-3	CASSLYRGPDTQYF	TGTGCCAGCAGCCTATACAGGGGCCCAGATACGCAGTATTTT
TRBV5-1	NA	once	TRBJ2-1	CASSWRFPDNEQFF	TGCGCCAGCAGCTGGAGGTTTCCTGATAATGAGCAGTTCTTC
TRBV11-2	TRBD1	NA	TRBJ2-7	CASSLSGQGSYEQYF	TGTGCCAGCAGCTTATCCGGACAGGGTAGCTACGAGCAGTACTTC
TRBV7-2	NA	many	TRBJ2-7	CASSAWFGGEQYF	TGTGCCAGCAGCGCGTGGTTTGGGGGAGAGCAGTACTTC
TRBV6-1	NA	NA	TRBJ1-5	CASSTRIGNQPQHF	TGTGCCAGCAGTACACGGATTGGCAATCAGCCCCAGCATTTT
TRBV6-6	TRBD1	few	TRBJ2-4	CASTPGGSAKNIQYF	TGTGCCAGCACCCCAGGGGGTAGTGCCAAAAACATTCAGTACTTC
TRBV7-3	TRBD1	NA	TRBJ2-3	CASSVGQGEDTQYF	TGTGCCAGCAGCGTGGGACAGGGGGAAGATACGCAGTATTTT
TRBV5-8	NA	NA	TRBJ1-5	CASSLGGAGVQPQHF	TGTGCCAGCAGCTTGGGGGGGGCAGGCGTTCAGCCCCAGCATTTT
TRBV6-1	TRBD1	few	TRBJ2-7	CASSEQGQGAEQYF	TGTGCCAGCAGTGAACAGGGACAGGGGGCCGAGCAGTACTTC
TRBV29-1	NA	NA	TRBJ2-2	CSVERAGELFF	TGCAGCGTTGAAAGGGCCGGGGAGCTGTTTTTT
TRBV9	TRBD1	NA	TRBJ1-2	CASSAGQGRMDGYTF	TGTGCCAGCAGCGCCGGACAGGGCAGGATGGATGGCTACACCTTC
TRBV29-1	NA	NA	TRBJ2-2	CSVEAQGTGELFF	TGCAGCGTTGAAGCACAAGGCACCGGGGAGCTGTTTTTT
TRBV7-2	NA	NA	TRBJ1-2	CASSLGENYGYTF	TGTGCCAGCAGCCTGGGGGAGAACTATGGCTACACCTTC
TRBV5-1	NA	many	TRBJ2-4	CASSLISGGSGYGIQYF	TGCGCCAGCAGCCTTATTTCGGGTGGGAGTGGGTATGGCATTCAGTACTTC
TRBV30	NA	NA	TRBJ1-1	CAWSVGGRVTFF	TGTGCCTGGAGTGTGGGAGGCAGAGTAACTTTCTTT
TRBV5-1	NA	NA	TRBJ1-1	CASSLYSMNTEAFF	TGCGCCAGCAGCTTGTACAGCATGAACACTGAAGCTTTCTTT
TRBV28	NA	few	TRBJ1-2	CASSFTGPNYGYTF	TGTGCCAGCAGTTTCACAGGGCCGAACTATGGCTACACCTTC
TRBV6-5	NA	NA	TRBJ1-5	CASSYGSNQPQHF	TGTGCCAGCAGTTACGGAAGCAATCAGCCCCAGCATTTT
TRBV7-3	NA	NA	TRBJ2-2	CASSRLTGYTGELFF	TGTGCCAGCAGCCGTCTAACGGGCTACACCGGGGAGCTGTTTTTT
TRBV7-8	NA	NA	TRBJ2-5	CASSLGPSRGQETQYF	TGTGCCAGCAGCTTAGGCCCTTCCAGGGGCCAAGAGACCCAGTACTTC
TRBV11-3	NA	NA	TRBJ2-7	CASSPQTDSYEQYF	TGTGCCAGCAGCCCGCAGACAGACTCCTACGAGCAGTACTTC
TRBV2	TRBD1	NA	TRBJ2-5	CASRGTGGAGETQYF	TGTGCCAGCAGGGGGACAGGGGGCGCGGGAGAGACCCAGTACTTC
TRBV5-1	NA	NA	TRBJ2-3	CASSLGEHSTDTQYF	TGCGCCAGCAGCTTGGGGGAACATAGCACAGATACGCAGTATTTT
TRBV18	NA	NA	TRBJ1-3	CASSPGTDGNTIYF	TGTGCCAGCTCCCCAGGGACGGATGGAAACACCATATATTTT
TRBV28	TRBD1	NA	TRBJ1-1	CASRNTGGTEAFF	TGTGCCAGCAGAAACACAGGGGGCACTGAAGCTTTCTTT
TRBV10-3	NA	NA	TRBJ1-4	CAISGTGVNEKLFF	TGTGCCATCAGTGGGACGGGTGTTAATGAAAAACTGTTTTTT
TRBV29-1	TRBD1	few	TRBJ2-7	CSVYRGRGGFYEQYF	TGCAGCGTCTACAGGGGGCGAGGAGGATTTTACGAGCAGTACTTC
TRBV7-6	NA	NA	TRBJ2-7	CASSDPYRGRANEQYF	TGTGCCAGCAGCGATCCCTATCGGGGAAGGGCCAACGAGCAGTACTTC
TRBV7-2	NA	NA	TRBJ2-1	CASQERGYGSQFF	TGTGCCAGCCAGGAGCGAGGCTATGGTTCGCAGTTCTTC
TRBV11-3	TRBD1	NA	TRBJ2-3	CASSLVGQGGTDTQYF	TGTGCCAGCAGCTTAGTCGGACAGGGGGGCACAGATACGCAGTATTTT
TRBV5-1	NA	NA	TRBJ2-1	CASRLSPGSYNEQFF	TGCGCCAGCAGACTCTCCCCTGGTTCCTACAATGAGCAGTTCTTC
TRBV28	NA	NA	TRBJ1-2	CASSLFRVPNYGYTF	TGTGCCAGCAGTTTGTTCCGGGTTCCTAACTATGGCTACACCTTC
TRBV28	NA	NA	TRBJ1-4	CASSGAGVNEKLFF	TGTGCCAGCAGTGGGGCAGGGGTTAATGAAAAACTGTTTTTT
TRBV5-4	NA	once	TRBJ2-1	CASSQDFGRSYNEQFF	TGTGCCAGCAGCCAAGATTTTGGGCGGTCCTACAATGAGCAGTTCTTC
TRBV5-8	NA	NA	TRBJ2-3	CASSRGDTQYF	TGTGCCAGCAGTCGAGGGGATACGCAGTATTTT
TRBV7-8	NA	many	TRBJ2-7	CASSLGEPYEQYF	TGTGCCAGCAGCTTAGGCGAGCCCTACGAGCAGTACTTC
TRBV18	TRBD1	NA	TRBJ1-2	CASSPRTGDGYTF	TGTGCCAGCTCACCCCGGACAGGGGATGGCTACACCTTC
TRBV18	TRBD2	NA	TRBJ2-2	CASSPNSGSGTSGELFF	TGTGCCAGCTCACCGAATAGCGGGAGCGGGACGTCCGGGGAGCTGTTTTTT
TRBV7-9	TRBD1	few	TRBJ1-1	CASSTQGRGAFF	TGTGCCAGCAGCACACAGGGGAGAGGAGCTTTCTTT
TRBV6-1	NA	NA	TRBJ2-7	CASRPGGVSYEQYF	TGTGCCAGCAGGCCTGGGGGCGTCTCCTACGAGCAGTACTTC
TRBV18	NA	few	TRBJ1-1	CASSPGQGEAFF	TGTGCCAGCTCACCAGGCCAGGGTGAAGCTTTCTTT
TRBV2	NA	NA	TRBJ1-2	CASRGEAYGYTF	TGTGCCAGCAGAGGAGAGGCCTATGGCTACACCTTC
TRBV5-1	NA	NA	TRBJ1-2	CASSQGGSNYGYTF	TGCGCCAGCAGCCAGGGTGGTTCAAACTATGGCTACACCTTC
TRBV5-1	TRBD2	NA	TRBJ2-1	CASSSRTSGRRGEQFF	TGCGCCAGCAGCTCACGGACTAGCGGGAGGCGTGGTGAGCAGTTCTTC
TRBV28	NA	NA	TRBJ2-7	CASSGGGILSYEQYF	TGTGCCAGCAGTGGAGGGGGGATCCTATCCTACGAGCAGTACTTC
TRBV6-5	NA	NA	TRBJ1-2	CASSYSSGRYGYTF	TGTGCCAGCAGTTACTCGTCAGGGCGGTATGGCTACACCTTC
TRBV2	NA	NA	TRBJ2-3	CASSEQGGTDTQYF	TGTGCCAGTAGTGAACAGGGAGGCACAGATACGCAGTATTTT
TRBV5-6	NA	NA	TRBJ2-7	CASSPPRIRGAEQYF	TGTGCCAGCAGCCCACCCCGGATTCGGGGGGCCGAGCAGTACTTC
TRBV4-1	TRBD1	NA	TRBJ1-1	CASSYSGGAGVSTEAFF	TGCGCCAGCAGCTACTCAGGGGGCGCGGGAGTATCCACTGAAGCTTTCTTT
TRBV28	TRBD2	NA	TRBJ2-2	CASSGTSGYTGELFF	TGTGCCAGCAGCGGGACTAGCGGTTACACCGGGGAGCTGTTTTTT
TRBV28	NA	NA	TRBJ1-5	CASSFGGSLQHF	TGTGCCAGCAGTTTTGGGGGCAGCCTCCAGCATTTT
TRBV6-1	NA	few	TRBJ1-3	CASSEDGDISGNTIYF	TGTGCCAGCAGTGAAGACGGAGACATCTCTGGAAACACCATATATTTT
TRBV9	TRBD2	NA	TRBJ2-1	CATTAGEGFTEQFF	TGTGCCACCACAGCGGGAGAAGGGTTTACTGAGCAGTTCTTC